This TCR beta chain was identified during a study of sequential checkpoint blockade in melanoma. Study as a whole: Maintenance nivolumab came after either treatment sequence. Over 20 patients had matched tumor biopsies before treatment and at week 13 after nivolumab or ipilimumab alone. TCRbeta immunosequencing was performed on DNA from roughly 90 pretreatment melanoma tumor samples.

A remark on this clone: No antigen is known for it.

V lost 3 bases and J lost 5; bases outside the gene matches: 8. Germline-derived CDR1 and CDR2 are SQVTM and ANQGSEA. The CDR3 totals 14 residues. Notes on the study in general: Response in arm A was associated with pretreatment TIL clonality.

Sequencing was performed with immunoSEQ multiplex PCR; in TCRdb, only in-frame clones are kept and a portion is missing. This table holds 9,900 or so clones, 25% to 30% found once. Treatment indicated: randomized to nivolumab then ipilimumab (arm A) or the reverse (arm B). This chain links TRBV29-1 with TRBJ2-3; 7 nucleotides line up with TRBD1. The receptor was derived from a human donor with melanoma. This material consisted of tumor tissue (inferred from file names), taken from a patient given nivolumab and ipilimumab in sequence. In DNA form, the CDR3 reads TGCAGCGTTGACGGGACAGTCTTTTTAGATACGCAGTATTTT. Translating it yields CSVDGTVFLDTQYF.